The sequence of this TCR beta chain was determined in a study of blood T cell repertoires in COVID-19. Study context: Both acute and convalescent COVID-19 samples were obtained from the United States, Italy and Spain.

Assay used: immunoSEQ multiplex PCR; TCRdb lists only in-frame clones, some missing. The table has about 64,000 clones, around 86% seen once. The CDR3 is 19 amino acids. Germline CDR1 and CDR2: SGHTA and FQGNSA. The J segment lost 0 bases and the V segment lost 5 bases, leaving 10 bases of the junction unmatched. This clone was seen just once. The specimen was peripheral blood. The V and J genes are TRBV7-2 and TRBJ2-3, with 14 bases fitting TRBD2. The receptor was derived from a man in his forties or fifties with active COVID-19. CDR3 protein: CASSPGLAGVTPSTDTQYF. DNA of the CDR3: TGTGCCAGCAGCCCGGGACTAGCGGGGGTGACCCCTAGCACAGATACGCAGTATTTT.